The present T cell receptor beta chain was sequenced within a study of Ad26.COV2.S vaccination and SARS-CoV-2 variants. Study background: The vaccine Ad26.COV2.S was put into the muscle once, or twice with 56 days between.

The treatment is: some 20 received Ad26.COV2.S at low or high dose, single or two shots; 5 received placebo; per-sample allocation not given. Sampling occurred on day 63 after the first vaccine or placebo injection. Using immunoSEQ multiplex PCR, the repertoire was profiled, and TCRdb retains in-frame clones only, with some absent. The table includes roughly 420,000 clones, 85% to 90% detected once. Per the germline V gene, CDR1 is SGHRS and CDR2 is YFSETQ. The CDR3 has 14 residues. V lost 1 base, J lost 4 bases, and 3 bases stayed unmatched. The J gene is TRBJ1-1, the V gene TRBV5-1, with 8 bases aligning to TRBD1. The source material was peripheral blood, sampled in a trial of Ad26.COV2.S vaccine versus placebo. This TCR was recovered from a person aged 18-60 years who received the Ad26.COV2.S COVID-19 vaccine or a placebo. The CDR3 reads CASSLKQGGTEAFF. CDR3 nucleotides: TGCGCCAGCAGCTTGAAACAGGGGGGCACTGAAGCTTTCTTT. Supplemented by reference TRBV5-1 and TRBJ1-1, the full variable domain reads KAGVTQTPRYLIKTRGQQVTLSCSPISGHRSVSWYQQTPGQGLQFLFEYFSETQRNKGNFPGRFSGRQFSNSRSEMNVSTLELGDSALYLCASSLKQGGTEAFFGQGTRLTVV.